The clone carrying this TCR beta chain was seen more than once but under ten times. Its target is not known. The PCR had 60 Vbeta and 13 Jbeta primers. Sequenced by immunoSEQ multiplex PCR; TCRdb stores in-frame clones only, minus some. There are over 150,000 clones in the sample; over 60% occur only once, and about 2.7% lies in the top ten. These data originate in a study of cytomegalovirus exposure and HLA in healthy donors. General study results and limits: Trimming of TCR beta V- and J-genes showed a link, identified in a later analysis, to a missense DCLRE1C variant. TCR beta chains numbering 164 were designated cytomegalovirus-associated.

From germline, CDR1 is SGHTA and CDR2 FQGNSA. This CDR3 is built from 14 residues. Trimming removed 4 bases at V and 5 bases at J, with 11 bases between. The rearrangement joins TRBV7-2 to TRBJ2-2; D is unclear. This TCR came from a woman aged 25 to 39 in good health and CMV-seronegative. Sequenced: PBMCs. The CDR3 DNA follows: TGTGCCAGCAGCTCCCCCTTGCGGACCGGGGAGCTGTTTTTT. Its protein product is CASSSPLRTGELFF.